The present TCR beta chain was sequenced within a study of blood T cell repertoires in COVID-19. The method was immunoSEQ multiplex PCR; TCRdb's version includes in-frame clones alone and lacks a portion of them. Of roughly 260,000 clones listed, around 87% were seen once; the top ten hold around 2.5%. This clone was seen a few times. Germline loops: CDR1 KGHSH, CDR2 LQKENI. V was clipped by 2 bases and J by 8 bases; unmatched bases: 11. The CDR3 spans 16 residues. The sample consisted of peripheral blood. This sequence was found in a woman aged 50 to 60 with acute or convalescent COVID-19. The chain employs TRBV18 and TRBJ1-2; TRBD1 matches 10 bases. The CDR3 nucleotides are TGTGCCAGCTCACCAGCCTACTCGGGACAGGGGTACGGCTACACCTTC. Its protein is CASSPAYSGQGYGYTF.